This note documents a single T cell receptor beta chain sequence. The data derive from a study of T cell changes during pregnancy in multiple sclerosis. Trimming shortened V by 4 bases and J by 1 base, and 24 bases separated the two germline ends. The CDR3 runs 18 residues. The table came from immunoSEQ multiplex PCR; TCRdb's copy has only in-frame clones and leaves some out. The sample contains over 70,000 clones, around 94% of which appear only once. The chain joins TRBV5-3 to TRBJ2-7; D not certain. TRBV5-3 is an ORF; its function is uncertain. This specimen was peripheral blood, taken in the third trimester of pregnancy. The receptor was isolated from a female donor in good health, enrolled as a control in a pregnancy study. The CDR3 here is CARSLLFSPLYLSYEQYF. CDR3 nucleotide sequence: TGTGCCAGAAGCCTTCTTTTTTCCCCTTTATACTTGTCCTACGAGCAGTACTTC.